Following are 8 T cell receptor beta chains from one sample sequenced in a study of blood T cell repertoires in COVID-19. TCRdb keeps only in-frame clones here, not all; method: immunoSEQ multiplex PCR. The repertoire includes about 46,000 clones, roughly four fifths of them detected once, and 8.8% sits in the top ten. Sequences were obtained from peripheral blood. The receptors come from a man aged 60 to 75 with acute or convalescent COVID-19.

The chain uses TRBV24-1 and TRBJ2-6; 9 positions match TRBD1. Germline V gene lookup returns CDR1 KGHDR and CDR2 SFDVKD. The CDR3 contains 18 residues. The V and J ends lost 2 bases and 4 bases, in that order; junction bases with no gene match: 8. The CDR3 sequence is CATSDSPGQGTGANVLTF. CDR3 in DNA: TGTGCCACCAGTGATTCACCGGGACAGGGTACCGGGGCCAACGTCCTGACTTTC.

The table lists this clone with a count of one. V and J are TRBV7-2 and TRBJ2-7; possibly TRBD2 for D (5 bases). The ends were cut back, 5 bases at V and 2 bases at J, with 7 bases in the middle. CDR1 and CDR2 from the germline V gene are SGHTA and FQGNSA. The CDR3 runs to 12 residues. The CDR3 loop reads CASSTGTYEQYF. The CDR3 DNA is TGTGCCAGCAGCACCGGGACCTACGAGCAGTACTTC. The entire variable domain, with the rest obtained from reference TRBV7-2 and TRBJ2-7, is as follows: GAGVSQSPSNKVTEKGKDVELRCDPISGHTALYWYRQSLGQGLEFLIYFQGNSAPDKSGLPSDRFSAERTGGSVSTLTIQRTQQEDSAVYLCASSTGTYEQYFGPGTRLTVT.

The table lists this clone with a count of one. The genes are TRBV6-6 and TRBJ2-6; D gene uncertain. The CDR3 spans 16 residues. Trimming removed 5 bases from V and 0 bases from J, with 11 bases in between. Per the germline V gene, CDR1 is MNHNY and CDR2 is SVGAGI (reference sequence). The DNA of the CDR3 is TGTGCCAGCAGTCGAACCAGTCGCTCTGGGGCCAACGTCCTGACTTTC. Its protein product is CASSRTSRSGANVLTF.

The chain is built from TRBV6-1 and TRBJ2-3; TRBD1 aligns across 9 bases. The CDR3 is 16 amino acids. Per germline, CDR1 MNHNS and CDR2 SASEGT. V gave up 4 bases and J gave up 2 bases; unmatched junction bases: 7. The chain's CDR3 is CASSVTGTGLTDTQYF. CDR3 nucleotide sequence: TGTGCCAGCAGTGTAACCGGGACAGGGCTCACAGATACGCAGTATTTT.

This chain joins TRBV28 and TRBJ2-6, with D perhaps matching TRBD2 (7 bases). The CDR3 is 14 amino acids. Looked up from germline, CDR1 is MDHEN and CDR2 is SYDVKM. V was trimmed by 11 bases and J by 4 bases, leaving 15 bases between them. CDR3 residues: CASGGGMGANVLTF. The CDR3 DNA is TGTGCCTCGGGCGGGGGCATGGGGGCCAACGTCCTGACTTTC.

The genes are TRBV11-2 and TRBJ1-1; no definite D call. V dropped 1 base and J dropped 1 base, with 7 bases sitting between them. The CDR3 is 14 amino acids. Germline V lookup: CDR1 SGHAT, CDR2 FQNNGV. The DNA for the CDR3 is TGTGCCAGCAGCTTAGTAATCGGGAACACTGAAGCTTTCTTT. This gives the protein CASSLVIGNTEAFF. Full variable domain (remainder filled in from reference TRBV11-2 and TRBJ1-1): EAGVAQSPRYKIIEKRQSVAFWCNPISGHATLYWYQQILGQGPKLLIQFQNNGVVDDSQLPKDRFSAERLKGVDSTLKIQPAKLEDSAVYLCASSLVIGNTEAFFGQGTRLTVV.

The chain joins TRBV5-5 to TRBJ1-2; 10 bases are a match to TRBD1. The length of the CDR3 is 16 residues. CDR1 and CDR2 (germline): SGHKS, YYEKEE (reference sequence). V was clipped by 3 bases and J by 3 bases; unmatched bases: 8. As DNA, the CDR3 is TGTGCCAGCAGCTCAGGACCGGGACAGGGGTACTATGGCTACACCTTC. Its protein product is CASSSGPGQGYYGYTF.

The chain couples TRBV6-5 to TRBJ1-5; 7 bases align to TRBD1. The CDR3 has 14 amino acids. J gave up 2 bases and V 10 bases, and 8 bases lay outside the gene matches. The V gene's germline CDR1 is MNHEY and CDR2 SVGAGI. The CDR3: CAIEQGQRNQPQHF. The CDR3 DNA reads TGTGCCATCGAGCAGGGACAGCGCAATCAGCCCCAGCATTTT.